This passage covers 5 T cell receptor beta chains from one sample sequenced in a study of a mutant IDH1 vaccine in newly diagnosed glioma. No cognate antigen is known for these TCRs. Described time point: week 35, safety follow-up. Vaccinated patients received 300 ug of mutant IDH1 20-mer peptide per dose, with topical imiquimod. Sequenced by immunoSEQ multiplex PCR; TCRdb stores in-frame clones only, minus some. The table lists 30,000 to 40,000 clones, approximately 82% of them singletons, with around 6.8% in the top ten. Sequencing used PBMCs, obtained from a glioma patient whose treatment included an IDH1 peptide vaccine. These receptor sequences come from a woman aged 18-29 years with glioma.

V and J are TRBV7-6 and TRBJ1-2, with D hard to call. The CDR3 runs to 13 residues. Germline V CDR1 and CDR2: SGHVS, FNYEAQ. Trimming took off 1 base at V and 8 bases at J, with 11 bases between the two ends. CDR3 in amino acids: CASSLDAAGGYTF. The CDR3 DNA is TGTGCCAGCAGCTTAGACGCAGCTGGCGGCTACACCTTC.

The chain couples TRBV27 to TRBJ1-6; no clear D gene. Trimming left V 3 bases short and J 10 bases short, with 13 bases between. Per germline, CDR1 MNHEY and CDR2 SMNVEV (reference sequence). The CDR3 has 14 residues. The CDR3 nucleotides are TGTGCCAGCAGTTTCCGGTGGACTTCGTCACCCCTCCACTTT. Protein sequence: CASSFRWTSSPLHF.

V gene TRBV19 combines with J gene TRBJ1-2, with 11 nucleotides matching TRBD1. The germline CDR1 and CDR2 sequences are LNHDA and SQIVND (reference sequence). Germline trimming cut 5 bases from V and 5 bases from J; bases unmatched to any gene: 10. The length of the CDR3 is 16 residues. CDR3 amino acids: CASSGRGQGAGYGYTF. The CDR3 nucleotides are TGTGCCAGTAGTGGAAGAGGACAGGGGGCGGGGTATGGCTACACCTTC.

The CDR3 here is CASSSRHEQFF. The CDR3 bases are TGTGCCAGCAGCTCCCGGCATGAGCAGTTCTTC. V usage is TRBV7-2 and J usage is TRBJ2-1, with D hard to call. This CDR3 has 11 residues. With 4 bases removed from V and 8 bases from J, the gap between germline ends came to 6 bases. The V gene's germline CDR1 is SGHTA and CDR2 FQGNSA.

V usage is TRBV7-2 and J usage is TRBJ2-7; TRBD1 matches at 9 bases. Trimming cost V 5 bases and J 3 bases; bases outside gene matches: 14. The CDR3 sequence is 17 residues long. Germline CDR1 reads SGHTA; CDR2 reads FQGNSA. As DNA, the CDR3 is TGTGCCAGCAGCCCCGTCCCGGGACAGGGTAGGGGCTACGAGCAGTACTTC. Translation gives CASSPVPGQGRGYEQYF.